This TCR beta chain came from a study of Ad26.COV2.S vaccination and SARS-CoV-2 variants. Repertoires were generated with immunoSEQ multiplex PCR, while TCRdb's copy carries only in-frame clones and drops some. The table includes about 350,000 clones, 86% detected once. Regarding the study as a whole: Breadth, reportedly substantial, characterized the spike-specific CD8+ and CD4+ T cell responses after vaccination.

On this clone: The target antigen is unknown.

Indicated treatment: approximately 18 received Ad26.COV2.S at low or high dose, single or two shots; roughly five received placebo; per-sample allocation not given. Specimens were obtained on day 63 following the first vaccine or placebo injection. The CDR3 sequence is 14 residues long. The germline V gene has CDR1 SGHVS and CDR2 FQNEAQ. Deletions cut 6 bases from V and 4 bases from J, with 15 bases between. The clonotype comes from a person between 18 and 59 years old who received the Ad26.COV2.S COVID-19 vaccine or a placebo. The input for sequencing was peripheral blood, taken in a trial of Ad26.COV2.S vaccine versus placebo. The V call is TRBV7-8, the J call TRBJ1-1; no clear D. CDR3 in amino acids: CASSPRPYVTEAFF. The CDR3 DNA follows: TGTGCCAGCAGTCCCCGACCGTATGTCACTGAAGCTTTCTTT.